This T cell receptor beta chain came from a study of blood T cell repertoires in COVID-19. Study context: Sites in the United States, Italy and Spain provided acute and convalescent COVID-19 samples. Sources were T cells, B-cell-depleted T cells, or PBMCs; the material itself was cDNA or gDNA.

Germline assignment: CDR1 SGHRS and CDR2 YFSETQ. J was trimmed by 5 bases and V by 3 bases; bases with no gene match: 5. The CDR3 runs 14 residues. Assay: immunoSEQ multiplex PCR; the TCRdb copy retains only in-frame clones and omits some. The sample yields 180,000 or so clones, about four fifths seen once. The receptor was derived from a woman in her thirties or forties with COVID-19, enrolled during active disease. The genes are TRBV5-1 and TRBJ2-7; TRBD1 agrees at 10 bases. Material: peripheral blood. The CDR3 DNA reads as TGCGCCAGCAGCTGGACAGGGGGAAGCCACGAGCAGTACTTC. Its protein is CASSWTGGSHEQYF.